Only a few counts were recorded for the clone carrying this TCR beta chain. Moderately to severely active ophthalmopathy under 3 months, CAS at least 3, NOSPECS at least 4. In this cohort, patients with other autoimmune diseases, uncontrolled infections, pregnancy or lactation were excluded. The entry originates in a study of Graves' ophthalmopathy and Graves' hyperthyroidism. Germline V gene lookup returns CDR1 DFQATT and CDR2 SNEGSKA (reference sequence). V lost 5 bases and J lost 8, with 21 bases in between. This CDR3 has 14 amino acids. The study amplified TCR beta CDR3 regions using RNA transcripts. Scientists carried out first-round RT-PCR using HTBI primers and then a second-round multiplex PCR. TCRdb fed the multiplex PCR reads into MiXCR, producing one record per CDR3 protein. In the table there are 650,000 to 900,000 distinct CDR3 sequences, roughly two fifths of which are singletons.

What was sequenced was peripheral blood. The source is an adult man with Graves' ophthalmopathy. V is TRBV20-1 and J is TRBJ1-1; D is unclear. The CDR3 nucleotides are TGCAGTGCTCCTCCCCCCGGCCGGGAATTGGAAGCTTTCTTT. It codes for CSAPPPGRELEAFF.